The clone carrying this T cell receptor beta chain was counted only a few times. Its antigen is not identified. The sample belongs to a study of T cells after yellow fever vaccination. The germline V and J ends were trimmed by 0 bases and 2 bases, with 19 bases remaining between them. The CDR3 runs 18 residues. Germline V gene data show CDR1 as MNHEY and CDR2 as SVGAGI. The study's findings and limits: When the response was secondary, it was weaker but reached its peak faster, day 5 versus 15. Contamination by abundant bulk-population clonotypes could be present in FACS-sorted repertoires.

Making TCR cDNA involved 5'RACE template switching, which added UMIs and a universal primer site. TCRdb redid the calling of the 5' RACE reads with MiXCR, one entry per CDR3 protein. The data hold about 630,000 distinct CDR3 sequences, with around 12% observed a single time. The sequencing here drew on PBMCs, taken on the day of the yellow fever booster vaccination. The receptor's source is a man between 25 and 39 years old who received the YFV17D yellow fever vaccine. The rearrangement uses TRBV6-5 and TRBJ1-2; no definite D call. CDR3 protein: CASSYSGVGALKNYGYTF. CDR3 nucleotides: TGTGCCAGCAGTTACTCGGGTGTAGGAGCCCTCAAAAACTATGGCTACACCTTC.